One T cell receptor beta chain is described in this entry. Antigen: not known. TCRdb's copy holds only in-frame clones and misses some; the assay was immunoSEQ multiplex PCR. The data show fewer than 30,000 clones, about nine tenths seen once. This record belongs to a study of T cells in localized non-small cell lung cancer. General study points: Appearances in adjacent lung were noted for a median approximately 61 of the top 100 tumor clones. Heterogeneity remains possible, as sequencing covered one tumor region only. The greatest T cell clonality was found in uninvolved adjacent lung (higher than in tumor).

The sequence derives from a female donor aged 60 or older with stage II squamous cell lung carcinoma. Sequencing was performed on peripheral blood, taken before any cancer treatment.

CDR3 residues: CASSEGSTNTIYF. CDR3 DNA sequence: TGTGCCAGCAGTGAAGGTTCCACCAACACCATATATTTT. J is TRBJ1-3 and V is TRBV2; D remains unclear. Germline V gene lookup returns CDR1 SNHLY and CDR2 FYNNEI. The CDR3 runs 13 residues. V was shortened by 1 base and J by 7 bases, with 8 bases between the two germline ends.